Below are 6 T cell receptor beta chains sequenced from a single sample in a study of cytomegalovirus exposure and HLA in healthy donors. 60 Vbeta and 13 Jbeta primers were used in PCR. The protocol was immunoSEQ multiplex PCR, while the TCRdb copy is restricted to in-frame clones and leaves out a portion. The sample has about 200,000 clones; about four fifths are singletons. What was sequenced was PBMCs. These receptors all come from a woman aged 25-40 years in good health and CMV-seropositive.

The chain links TRBV7-9 to TRBJ1-2; D unresolved. CDR1 is SEHNR and CDR2 is FQNEAQ in the germline V gene (reference sequence). The ends were cut back, 5 bases at V and 6 bases at J, with 19 bases in the middle. The CDR3 runs to 15 residues. This CDR3 is CASSPTIRGSDGYTF. The CDR3 DNA sequence: TGTGCCAGCAGCCCCACTATACGGGGATCTGATGGCTACACCTTC.

The gene calls are TRBV28 and TRBJ2-5; tentative D call: TRBD1 (7 bases). This CDR3 spans 15 amino acids. Germline V CDR1 and CDR2: MDHEN, SYDVKM. The V end lost 7 bases, the J end lost 3 bases, and 18 bases lay between the germline ends. The CDR3 sequence is CASTPRGTVKETQYF. CDR3 nucleotide sequence: TGTGCCAGCACCCCCCGCGGGACAGTCAAAGAGACCCAGTACTTC.

The rearrangement uses TRBV13 and TRBJ2-7; 14 nucleotides line up with TRBD2. This CDR3 has 16 residues. Germline V gene data show CDR1 as PRHDT and CDR2 as FYEKMQ (reference sequence). V was pared by 5 bases and J by 3 bases, with 6 bases of the junction left unmatched. The CDR3 sequence: CASSQTGTSGSYEQYF. The CDR3 nucleotides are TGTGCCAGCAGCCAAACCGGGACTAGCGGGAGCTACGAGCAGTACTTC.

As DNA, the CDR3 is TGCGCCAGCAGCCGGCTGGACAGGCCCCTGTTTTTT. As protein: CASSRLDRPLFF. The rearrangement uses TRBV4-1 and TRBJ1-4; 7 nucleotides align to TRBD1. Germline-derived CDR1 and CDR2 are MGHRA and YSYEKL. This CDR3 spans 12 amino acids. Losses at the gene ends were 4 bases for V and 14 bases for J; bases not matched to a gene: 7.

The sample holds a few counts of this clone. In the same sample, other DNA sequences code for this CDR3. This chain uses TRBV28 with TRBJ1-5; the D is unclear. Per the germline V gene, CDR1 is MDHEN and CDR2 is SYDVKM. V dropped 7 bases and J dropped 1 base, with 5 bases sitting between them. The CDR3 is 12 residues long. This chain's CDR3 is CASKRSNQPQHF. In nucleotides, the CDR3 is TGTGCCAGCAAACGGAGCAATCAGCCCCAGCATTTT. The full variable domain, completed using reference TRBV28 and TRBJ1-5, is DVKVTQSSRYLVKRTGEKVFLECVQDMDHENMFWYRQDPGLGLRLIYFSYDVKMKEKGDIPEGYSVSREKKERFSLILESASTNQTSMYLCASKRSNQPQHFGDGTRLSIL.

Remarks on this clone: An end of the junction does not agree with germline; a read error may underlie this. The CDR3 sequence: CASSPRGGPKLF. As DNA, the CDR3 is TGTGCCAGCAGCCCCCGGGGGGGACCCAAGCTTTTT. The chain recombines TRBV13 with TRBJ1-4; D possibly corresponds to TRBD1 (5 bases). Germline CDR1 and CDR2: PRHDT and FYEKMQ (reference sequence). This CDR3 is built from 12 residues.